The clone carrying this T cell receptor beta chain appeared a single time. The PCR had 60 Vbeta and 13 Jbeta primers. The repertoire was sequenced with immunoSEQ multiplex PCR; TCRdb's copy has only in-frame clones and lacks some. The repertoire holds 210,000 or so clones, with roughly 84% as singletons. This sample is drawn from a study of cytomegalovirus exposure and HLA in healthy donors. Across the study: Across almost 400 genotyped donors, 81% landed in the Caucasian-associated ancestry cluster.

Germline V gene lookup returns CDR1 GTSNPN and CDR2 SVGIG (reference sequence). This CDR3 comprises 13 residues. Trimming took off 7 bases at V and 5 bases at J, with 17 bases between the two ends. This sequence originates from a girl under 10 years old in good health and CMV-seronegative. Sequencing was carried out using PBMCs. The J gene is TRBJ1-2, the V gene TRBV30; D not certain. The CDR3 sequence: CASEKRPRYGYTF. CDR3 DNA: TGTGCCTCAGAAAAGCGCCCTAGGTATGGCTACACCTTC.